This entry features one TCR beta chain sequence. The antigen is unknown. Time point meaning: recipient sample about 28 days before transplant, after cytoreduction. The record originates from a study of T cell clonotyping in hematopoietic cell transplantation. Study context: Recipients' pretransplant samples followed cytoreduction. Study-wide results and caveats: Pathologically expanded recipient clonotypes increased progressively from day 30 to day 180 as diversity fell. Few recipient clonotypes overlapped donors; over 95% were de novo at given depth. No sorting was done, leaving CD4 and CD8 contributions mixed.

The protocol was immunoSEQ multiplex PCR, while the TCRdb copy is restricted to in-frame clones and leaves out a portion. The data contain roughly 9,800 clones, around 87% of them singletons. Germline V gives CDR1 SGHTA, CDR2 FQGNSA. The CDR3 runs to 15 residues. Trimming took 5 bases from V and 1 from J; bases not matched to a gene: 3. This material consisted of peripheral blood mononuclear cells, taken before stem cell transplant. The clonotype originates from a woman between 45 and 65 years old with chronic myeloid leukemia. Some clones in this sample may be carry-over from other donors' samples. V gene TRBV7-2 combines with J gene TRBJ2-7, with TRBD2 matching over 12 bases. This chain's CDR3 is CASSEGLAGSYEQYF. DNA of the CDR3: TGTGCCAGCAGCGAGGGACTAGCGGGTTCCTACGAGCAGTACTTC.